Shown below are 12 T cell receptor beta chains from a single sample sequenced in a study of graft-versus-host responses after intestinal transplantation. Some clones are missing from TCRdb's copy, which holds only in-frame ones; the method was immunoSEQ multiplex PCR. This repertoire shows about 100,000 clones, roughly 87% found once; its top ten account for 0.85% to 1%. Their target antigens are unknown. Sequencing was performed on unstimulated CD4+ T cells sorted from spleen or lymph node cells, taken before transplant. The receptors derive from a human donor who was the organ donor for an intestinal transplant.

V is TRBV20-1 and J is TRBJ2-3; D is unresolved. Germline V gives CDR1 DFQATT, CDR2 SNEGSKA (reference sequence). This CDR3 contains 11 residues. V lost 1 base and J lost 8, with 7 bases in between. The CDR3 nucleotides read TGCAGTGCTAGAGGGCGGTCTACGCAGTATTTT. Translation gives CSARGRSTQYF.

CDR3 bases: TGTGCCAGCAGTTACTACCCAGGGAAAAACACCATATATTTT. Translating gives CASSYYPGKNTIYF. V and J are TRBV6-5 and TRBJ1-3; perhaps TRBD1 as D (5 bases). V dropped 1 base and J dropped 6 bases, with 10 bases sitting between them. CDR1 is MNHEY, CDR2 SVGAGI, per germline. This CDR3 comprises 14 residues.

The gene calls are TRBV30 and TRBJ2-7, with 8 bases aligning to TRBD1. V lost 4 bases, J lost 1 base, and 9 bases stayed unmatched. The CDR3 extends over 15 amino acids. The V gene's germline CDR1 is GTSNPN and CDR2 SVGIG (reference sequence). The CDR3 nucleotides are TGTGCCTGGATCCCTGACAGGGGACCATCCTACGAGCAGTACTTC. This gives the protein CAWIPDRGPSYEQYF.

This clone was counted once. The chain has TRBV28 and TRBJ2-7; D unresolved. V was shortened by 7 bases and J by 1 base, with 14 bases between the two germline ends. The CDR3 loop spans 14 amino acids. Per the germline V gene, CDR1 is MDHEN and CDR2 is SYDVKM. In DNA, the CDR3 is TGTGCCAGCACCGGAGTCATAGTATCCTACGAGCAGTACTTC. Translated, it gives CASTGVIVSYEQYF.

This chain links TRBV9 with TRBJ1-6; 7 bases match TRBD1. The CDR3 is 15 residues long. Germline trimming cut 5 bases from V and 6 bases from J; bases unmatched to any gene: 8. Germline V gene sequence: CDR1 SGDLS, CDR2 YYNGEE. The CDR3 here is CASSRTGEANSPLHF. The CDR3 DNA reads as TGTGCCAGCAGTCGCACAGGGGAGGCTAATTCACCCCTCCACTTT.

This clone appeared once. The chain employs TRBV9 and TRBJ1-3; 9 nucleotides match TRBD1. Germline loops: CDR1 SGDLS, CDR2 YYNGEE. The CDR3 totals 17 residues. After removal of 6 bases from V and 0 bases from J, the junction contained 10 bases not matched to a gene. CDR3 sequence reads: CASTRGQGSLSGNTIYF. The CDR3 region has the DNA TGTGCCAGCACTCGTGGACAGGGGTCCCTCTCTGGAAACACCATATATTTT.

The chain carries TRBV19 and TRBJ1-2, with 7 bases fitting TRBD1. This CDR3 has 14 amino acids. Germline CDR1 is LNHDA and CDR2 is SQIVND (reference sequence). V shed 3 bases, J shed 4 bases, and the junction held 5 bases outside the gene matches. The CDR3: CASSIKGASYGYTF. Written as DNA, the CDR3 is TGTGCCAGTAGTATTAAGGGGGCATCCTATGGCTACACCTTC.

The chain employs TRBV28 and TRBJ1-4, with a weak D call TRBD1 (5 bases). The CDR3 contains 15 residues. Germline V gene data show CDR1 as MDHEN and CDR2 as SYDVKM. The V end lost 5 bases, the J end lost 6 bases, and 16 bases lay between the germline ends. The CDR3 reads CASSGPGTSDEKLFF. For the CDR3, the DNA is TGTGCCAGCAGTGGGCCGGGGACCAGTGATGAAAAACTGTTTTTT.

The V and J genes are TRBV7-9 and TRBJ2-3; 8 bases are shared with TRBD2. Unmatched junction bases numbered 8, after V lost 1 base and J lost 2 bases. Germline V gives CDR1 SEHNR, CDR2 FQNEAQ (reference sequence). This CDR3 is 17 amino acids long. The CDR3 loop is CASSLGTAGGTTDTQYF. The CDR3, as DNA: TGTGCCAGCAGCTTAGGCACGGCGGGGGGTACCACAGATACGCAGTATTTT.

The chain couples TRBV9 to TRBJ2-5; 8 positions agree with TRBD2. With V trimmed by 4 bases and J by 5 bases, 7 bases remained unmatched. The CDR3 contains 14 residues. Germline CDR1 reads SGDLS; CDR2 reads YYNGEE. CDR3 in amino acids: CASSSRGGRETQYF. The DNA of the CDR3 is TGTGCCAGCAGCTCCCGGGGGGGTCGGGAGACCCAGTACTTC.

This chain's CDR3 is CASSLMESYEQYF. For the CDR3, the DNA is TGTGCCAGCAGTTTAATGGAGTCCTACGAGCAGTACTTC. This chain links TRBV28 with TRBJ2-7; D gene unclear. CDR1 and CDR2 from the germline V gene are MDHEN and SYDVKM. There are 13 residues in the CDR3. Trimming cost V 2 bases and J 1 base, with 6 bases left between them.

The genes are TRBV5-1 and TRBJ1-4, with D possibly being TRBD1 (6 bases). Trimming shortened V by 4 bases and J by 7 bases, and 20 bases separated the two germline ends. Germline V gene sequence: CDR1 SGHRS, CDR2 YFSETQ. The CDR3 consists of 16 residues. The CDR3 reads CASSPSRGSVGEKLFF. The CDR3 DNA is TGCGCCAGCAGCCCATCCAGGGGCTCTGTGGGTGAAAAACTGTTTTTT.